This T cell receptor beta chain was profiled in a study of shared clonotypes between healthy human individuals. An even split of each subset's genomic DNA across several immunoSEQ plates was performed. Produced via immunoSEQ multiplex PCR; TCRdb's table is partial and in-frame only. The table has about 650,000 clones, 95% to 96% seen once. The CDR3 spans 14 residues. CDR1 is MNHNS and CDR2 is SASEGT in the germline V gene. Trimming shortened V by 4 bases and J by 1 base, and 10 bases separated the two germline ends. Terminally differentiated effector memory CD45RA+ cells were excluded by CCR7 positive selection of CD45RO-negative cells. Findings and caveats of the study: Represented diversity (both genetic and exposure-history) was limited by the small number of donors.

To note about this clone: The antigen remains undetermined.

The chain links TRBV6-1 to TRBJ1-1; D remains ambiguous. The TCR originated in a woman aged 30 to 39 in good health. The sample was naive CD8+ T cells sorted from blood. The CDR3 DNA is TGTGCCAGCAGTGGGAAGGGCACGAACACTGAAGCTTTCTTT. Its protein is CASSGKGTNTEAFF.